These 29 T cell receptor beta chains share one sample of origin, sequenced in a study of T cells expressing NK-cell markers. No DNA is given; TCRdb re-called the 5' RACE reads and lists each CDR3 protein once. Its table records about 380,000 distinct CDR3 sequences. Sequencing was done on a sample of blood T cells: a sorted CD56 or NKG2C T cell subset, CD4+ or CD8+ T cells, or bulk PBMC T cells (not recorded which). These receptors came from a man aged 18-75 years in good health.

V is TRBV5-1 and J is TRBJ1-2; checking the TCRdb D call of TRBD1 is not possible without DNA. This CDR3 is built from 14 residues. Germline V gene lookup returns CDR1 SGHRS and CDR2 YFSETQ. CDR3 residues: CASSWRTGRDGYTF.

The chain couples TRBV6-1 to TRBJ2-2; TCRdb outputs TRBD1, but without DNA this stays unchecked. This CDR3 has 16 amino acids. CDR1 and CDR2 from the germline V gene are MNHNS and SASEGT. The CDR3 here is CASREQGILNTGELFF.

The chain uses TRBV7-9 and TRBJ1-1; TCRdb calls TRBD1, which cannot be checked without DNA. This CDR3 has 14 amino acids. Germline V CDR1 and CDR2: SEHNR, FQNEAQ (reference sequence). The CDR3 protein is CASSLGGYGTEAFF.

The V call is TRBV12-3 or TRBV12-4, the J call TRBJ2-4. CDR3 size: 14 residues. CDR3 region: CASSPRVAKNIQYF.

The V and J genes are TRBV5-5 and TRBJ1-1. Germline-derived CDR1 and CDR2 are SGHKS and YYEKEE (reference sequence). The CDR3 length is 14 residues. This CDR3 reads CASSSRGQNTEAFF.

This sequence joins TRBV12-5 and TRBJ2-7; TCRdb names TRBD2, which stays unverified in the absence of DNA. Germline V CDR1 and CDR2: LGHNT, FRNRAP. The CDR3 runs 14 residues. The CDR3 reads CASGLSGPNYEQYF.

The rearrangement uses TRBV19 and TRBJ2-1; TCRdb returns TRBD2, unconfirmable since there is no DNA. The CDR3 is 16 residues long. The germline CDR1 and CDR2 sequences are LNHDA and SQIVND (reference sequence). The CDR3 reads CASSINPGLSYNEQFF. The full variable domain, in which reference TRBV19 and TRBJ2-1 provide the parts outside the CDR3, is DGGITQSPKYLFRKEGQNVTLSCEQNLNHDAMYWYRQDPGQGLRLIYYSQIVNDFQKGDIAEGYSVSREKKESFPLTVTSAQKNPTAFYLCASSINPGLSYNEQFFGPGTRLTVL.

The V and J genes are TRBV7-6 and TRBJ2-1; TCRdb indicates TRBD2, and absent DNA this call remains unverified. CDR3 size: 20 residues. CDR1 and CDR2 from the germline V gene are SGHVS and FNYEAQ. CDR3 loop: CASSLSPSGGPGKTYNEQFF.

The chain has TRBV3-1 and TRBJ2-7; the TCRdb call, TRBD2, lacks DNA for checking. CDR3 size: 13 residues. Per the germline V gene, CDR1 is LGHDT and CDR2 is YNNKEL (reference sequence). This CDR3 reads CASSLSGINEQYF.

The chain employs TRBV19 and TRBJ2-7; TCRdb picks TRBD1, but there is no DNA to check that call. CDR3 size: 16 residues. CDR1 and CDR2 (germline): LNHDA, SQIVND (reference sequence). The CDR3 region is CASSSTTGTGTYEQYF.

CDR3: CASSKGGQGEQPFF. V gene TRBV9 combines with J gene TRBJ1-1; absent DNA, TCRdb's TRBD1 call cannot be checked. The germline V gene has CDR1 SGDLS and CDR2 YYNGEE. The CDR3 runs to 14 residues.

The CDR3 loop is CASSRVSTGAGGYTF. This sequence joins TRBV4-1 and TRBJ1-2; TCRdb picks TRBD1, but there is no DNA to check that call. From germline, CDR1 is MGHRA and CDR2 YSYEKL. The CDR3 has 15 amino acids.

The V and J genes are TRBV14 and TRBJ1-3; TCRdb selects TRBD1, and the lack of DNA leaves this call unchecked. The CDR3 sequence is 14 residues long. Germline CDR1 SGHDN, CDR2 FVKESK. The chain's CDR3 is CASSQRQYGNTIYF.

The CDR3 region is CASSQTTGRGGEQYF. The chain joins TRBV3-1 to TRBJ2-7; TCRdb names TRBD1, which stays unverified in the absence of DNA. Germline CDR1 and CDR2: LGHDT and YNNKEL (reference sequence). CDR3 length equals 15 residues.

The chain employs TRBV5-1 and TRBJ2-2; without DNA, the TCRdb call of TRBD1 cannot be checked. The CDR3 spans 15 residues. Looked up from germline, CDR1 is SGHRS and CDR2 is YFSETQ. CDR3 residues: CASSRPGDPTGELFF.

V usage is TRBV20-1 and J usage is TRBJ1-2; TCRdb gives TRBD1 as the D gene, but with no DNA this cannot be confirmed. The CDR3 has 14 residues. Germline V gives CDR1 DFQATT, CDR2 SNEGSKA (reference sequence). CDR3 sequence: CSAPGDPSYAGYTF.

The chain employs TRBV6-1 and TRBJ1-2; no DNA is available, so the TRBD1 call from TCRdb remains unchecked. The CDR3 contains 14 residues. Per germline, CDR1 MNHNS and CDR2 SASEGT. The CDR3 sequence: CASRAGQGNYGYTF.

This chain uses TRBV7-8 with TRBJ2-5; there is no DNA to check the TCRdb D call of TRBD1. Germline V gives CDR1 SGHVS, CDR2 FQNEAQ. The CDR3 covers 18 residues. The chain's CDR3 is CASSFRQRARLGQETQYF.

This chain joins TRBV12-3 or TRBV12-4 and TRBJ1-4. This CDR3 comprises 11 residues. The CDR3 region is CASSPNEKLFF.

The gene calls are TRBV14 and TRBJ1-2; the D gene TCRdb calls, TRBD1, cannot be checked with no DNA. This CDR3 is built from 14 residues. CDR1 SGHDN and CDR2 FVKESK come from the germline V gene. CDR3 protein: CASSQMDRGIGYTF. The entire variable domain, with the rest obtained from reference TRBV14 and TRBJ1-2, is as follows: EAGVTQFPSHSVIEKGQTVTLRCDPISGHDNLYWYRRVMGKEIKFLLHFVKESKQDESGMPNNRFLAERTGGTYSTLKVQPAELEDSGVYFCASSQMDRGIGYTFGSGTRLTVV.

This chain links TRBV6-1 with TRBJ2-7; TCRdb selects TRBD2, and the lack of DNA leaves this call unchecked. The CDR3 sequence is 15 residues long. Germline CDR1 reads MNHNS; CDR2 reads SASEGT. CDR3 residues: CASRTAAGPSNEQYF.

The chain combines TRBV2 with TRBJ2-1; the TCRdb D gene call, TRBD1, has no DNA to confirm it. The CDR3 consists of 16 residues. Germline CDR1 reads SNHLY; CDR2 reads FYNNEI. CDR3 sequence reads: CASAVSGRRSYNEQFF.

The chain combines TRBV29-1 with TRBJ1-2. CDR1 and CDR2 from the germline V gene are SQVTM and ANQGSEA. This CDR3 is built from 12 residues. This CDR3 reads CSVPGGNYGYTF.

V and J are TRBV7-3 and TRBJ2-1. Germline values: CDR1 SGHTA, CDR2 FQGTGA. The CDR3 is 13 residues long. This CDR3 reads CASSSSGMRHLFF.

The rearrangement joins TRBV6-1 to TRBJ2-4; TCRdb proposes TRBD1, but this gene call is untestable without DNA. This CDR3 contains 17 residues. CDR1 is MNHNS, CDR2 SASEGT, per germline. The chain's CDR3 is CASSPPAGAGAKNIQYF.

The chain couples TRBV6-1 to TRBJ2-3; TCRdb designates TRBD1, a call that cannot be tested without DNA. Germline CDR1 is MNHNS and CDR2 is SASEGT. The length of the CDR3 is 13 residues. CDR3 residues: CASSQLQGSTQYF.

CDR3 sequence: CASSSGDRDLEKLFF. The gene calls are TRBV11-2 and TRBJ1-4; TCRdb's assignment of TRBD1 cannot be checked, as there is no DNA. The CDR3 length is 15 residues. Germline loops: CDR1 SGHAT, CDR2 FQNNGV.

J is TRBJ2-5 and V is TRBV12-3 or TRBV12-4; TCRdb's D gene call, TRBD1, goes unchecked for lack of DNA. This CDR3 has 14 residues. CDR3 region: CASSLMGGRETQYF.

CDR3 protein: CASSIVGQGARSLYNEQFF. The chain links TRBV19 to TRBJ2-1; TCRdb lists TRBD1, though no DNA is available to test this call. This CDR3 comprises 19 residues. Germline loops: CDR1 LNHDA, CDR2 SQIVND (reference sequence).